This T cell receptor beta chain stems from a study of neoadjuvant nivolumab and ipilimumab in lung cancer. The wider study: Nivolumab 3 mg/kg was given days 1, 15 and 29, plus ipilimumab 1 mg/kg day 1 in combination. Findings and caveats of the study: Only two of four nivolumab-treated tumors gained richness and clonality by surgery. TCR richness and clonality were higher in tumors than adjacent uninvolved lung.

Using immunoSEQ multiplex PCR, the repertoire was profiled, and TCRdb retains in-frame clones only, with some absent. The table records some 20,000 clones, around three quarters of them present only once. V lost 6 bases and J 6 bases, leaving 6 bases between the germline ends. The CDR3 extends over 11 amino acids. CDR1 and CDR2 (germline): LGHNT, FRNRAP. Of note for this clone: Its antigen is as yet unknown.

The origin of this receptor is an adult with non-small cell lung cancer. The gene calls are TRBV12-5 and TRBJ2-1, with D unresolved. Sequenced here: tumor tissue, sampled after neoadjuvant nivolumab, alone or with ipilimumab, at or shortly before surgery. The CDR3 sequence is CASGQRNEQFF. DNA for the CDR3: TGTGCTAGTGGCCAGCGCAATGAGCAGTTCTTC.